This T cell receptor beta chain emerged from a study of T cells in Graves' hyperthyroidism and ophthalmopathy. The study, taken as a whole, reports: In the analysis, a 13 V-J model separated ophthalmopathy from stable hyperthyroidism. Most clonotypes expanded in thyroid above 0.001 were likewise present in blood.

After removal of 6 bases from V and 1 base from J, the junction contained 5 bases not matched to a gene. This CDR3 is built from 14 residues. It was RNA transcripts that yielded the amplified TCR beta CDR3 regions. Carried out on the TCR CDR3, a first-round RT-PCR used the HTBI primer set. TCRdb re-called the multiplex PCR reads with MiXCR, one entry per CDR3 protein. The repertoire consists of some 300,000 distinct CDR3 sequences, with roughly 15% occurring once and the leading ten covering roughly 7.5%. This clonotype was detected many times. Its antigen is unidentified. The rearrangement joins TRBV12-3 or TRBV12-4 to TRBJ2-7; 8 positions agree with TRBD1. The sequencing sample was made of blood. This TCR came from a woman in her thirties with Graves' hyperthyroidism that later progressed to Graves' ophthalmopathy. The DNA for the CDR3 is TGTGCCAGCAGGTACGGGACAGGTTCCTACGAGCAGTACTTC. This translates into CASRYGTGSYEQYF.